This TCR beta chain is from a study of CD8+ T cells in alopecia areata. Study at large: Twice a day, 5 to 10 mg of oral tofacitinib was administered to treated patients. Overall study findings and caveats: In lesional scalp, particularly from alopecia totalis/universalis, clonality was higher than in normal scalp. TCR sharing was clearer in mice than between patients, perhaps partly owing to patient HLA diversity. Normal skin's resident alphabeta T cells are also sequenced in scalp samples.

The ends were cut back, 2 bases at V and 0 bases at J, with 11 bases in the middle. Germline V gene lookup returns CDR1 WNHNN and CDR2 SYGVQD (reference sequence). The length of the CDR3 is 15 residues. With respect to this clone: Antigen: not known.

Investigators isolated RNA and reverse transcribed it into cDNA to act as the sequencing template. Produced via immunoSEQ multiplex PCR; TCRdb's table is partial and in-frame only. This table has 200,000 to 250,000 clones, around 62% appearing once. The TCR comes from a human donor with alopecia areata. The V call is TRBV10-1, the J call TRBJ2-7; D uncertain. Sequences were derived from CD4+ T cells sorted from blood, sampled at week 0. CDR3 sequence (DNA): TGCGCCAGCAGTGAGAGTAGCCCCAGCTCCTACGAGCAGTACTTC. This sequence encodes CASSESSPSSYEQYF.